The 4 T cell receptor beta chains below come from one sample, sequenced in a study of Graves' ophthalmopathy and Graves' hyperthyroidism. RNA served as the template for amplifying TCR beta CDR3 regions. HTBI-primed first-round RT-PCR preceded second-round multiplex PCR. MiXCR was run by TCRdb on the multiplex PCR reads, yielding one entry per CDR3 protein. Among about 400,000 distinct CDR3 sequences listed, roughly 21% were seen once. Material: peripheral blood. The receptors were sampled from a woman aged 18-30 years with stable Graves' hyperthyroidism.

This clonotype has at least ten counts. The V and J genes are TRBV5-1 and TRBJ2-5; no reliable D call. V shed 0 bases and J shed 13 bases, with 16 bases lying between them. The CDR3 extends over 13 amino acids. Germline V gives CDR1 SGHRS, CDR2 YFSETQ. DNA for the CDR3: TGCGCCAGCAGCTTGGCCGAGCTAACCTCATGGTACTTC. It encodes CASSLAELTSWYF.

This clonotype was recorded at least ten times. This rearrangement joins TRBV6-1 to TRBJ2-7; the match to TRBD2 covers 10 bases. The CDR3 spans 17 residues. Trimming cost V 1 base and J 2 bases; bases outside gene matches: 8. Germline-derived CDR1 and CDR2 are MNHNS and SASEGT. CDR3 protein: CASSEGASSGSPYEQYF. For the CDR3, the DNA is TGTGCCAGCAGTGAAGGCGCCTCTAGCGGGAGCCCCTACGAGCAGTACTTC.

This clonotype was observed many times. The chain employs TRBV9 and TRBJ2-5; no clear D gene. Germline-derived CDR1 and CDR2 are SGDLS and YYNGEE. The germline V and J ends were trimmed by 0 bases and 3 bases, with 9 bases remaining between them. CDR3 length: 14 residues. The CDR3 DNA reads TGTGCCAGCAGCGTAGATTCGGGTGAAGAGACCCAGTACTTC. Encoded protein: CASSVDSGEETQYF.

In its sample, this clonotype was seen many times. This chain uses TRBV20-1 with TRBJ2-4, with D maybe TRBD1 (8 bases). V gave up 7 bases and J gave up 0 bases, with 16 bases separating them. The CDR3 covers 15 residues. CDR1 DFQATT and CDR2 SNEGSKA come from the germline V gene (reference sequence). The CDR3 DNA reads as TGCAGTGGGGGGGGACAGGAGGAAGCCAAAAACATTCAGTACTTC. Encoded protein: CSGGGQEEAKNIQYF.